The 26 T cell receptor beta chains in this list originate from one sample, sequenced in a study of vaccination and CD4 T cells after COVID-19. The Oncomine TCR Beta short-read assay was applied to DNA of cultured CD4+ T cells. TCRdb passed the PCR reads through MiXCR, listing each CDR3 protein once. The table has 15,000 to 20,000 distinct CDR3 sequences, more than 50% seen once. These receptors are not linked to any known antigen. The treatment here: approximately 9-day PBMC culture with coronavirus spike peptide pools or control peptides (ViraFEST assay). The sample consisted of CD4+ T cells from blood, cultured in vitro, taken before SARS-CoV-2 vaccination. The receptors originated from a human donor who had recovered from COVID-19.

The J gene is TRBJ1-1, the V gene TRBV12-3 or TRBV12-4; the D gene is possibly TRBD1 (5 bases). V lost 1 base and J 3 bases, leaving 6 bases between the germline ends. The CDR3 runs to 13 residues. CDR3 coding DNA: TGTGCCAGCAGTTTAGGGGGGGACACTGAAGCTTTCTTT. It translates to CASSLGGDTEAFF.

The CDR3: CASSLSPRYEQFF. CDR3 nucleotides: TGTGCCAGCAGTTTGTCCCCCCGGTACGAGCAGTTCTTC. The chain is built from TRBV28 and TRBJ2-1, with D hard to call. V lost 3 bases, J lost 10 bases, and 13 bases lay in between. CDR1 is MDHEN and CDR2 is SYDVKM in the germline V gene. This CDR3 is built from 13 residues.

The genes are TRBV28 and TRBJ2-2, with TRBD2 matching 8 bases. The CDR3 covers 16 residues. The germline gives CDR1 MDHEN, CDR2 SYDVKM. With 6 bases clipped from V and 1 base from J, the junction kept 7 bases outside the gene matches. CDR3 region: CASSRLAGQNTGELFF. CDR3 DNA: TGTGCCAGCAGCAGATTAGCGGGACAGAACACCGGGGAGCTGTTTTTT.

The rearrangement links TRBV20-1 to TRBJ2-1; D tentatively reads TRBD1 or TRBD2 (5 bases each). The CDR3 runs 15 residues. The ends were cut back, 5 bases at V and 7 bases at J, with 21 bases in the middle. The germline CDR1 and CDR2 sequences are DFQATT and SNEGSKA (reference sequence). The CDR3 DNA follows: TGCAGTGCTGTACCTGCTAGTCGGGGCGGAAATGAGCAGTTCTTC. It yields the protein CSAVPASRGGNEQFF.

The V and J genes are TRBV20-1 and TRBJ2-3; D ambiguous. The germline V and J ends were trimmed by 3 bases and 1 base, with 11 bases remaining between them. The germline V gene has CDR1 DFQATT and CDR2 SNEGSKA (reference sequence). The CDR3 sequence is 14 residues long. The CDR3 DNA sequence: TGCAGTGCTAGCGATCGGCAGGGCACAGATACGCAGTATTTT. Protein product: CSASDRQGTDTQYF.

The chain has TRBV7-8 and TRBJ1-2; D unclear. CDR1 and CDR2 (germline): SGHVS, FQNEAQ. The V end lost 1 base, the J end lost 4 bases, and 7 bases lay between the germline ends. CDR3 length equals 13 residues. CDR3 nucleotide sequence: TGTGCCAGCAGCTTAGGAGGAAGCTATGGCTACACCTTC. It codes for CASSLGGSYGYTF.

V usage is TRBV10-1 and J usage is TRBJ2-2; D gene ambiguous. Germline V gives CDR1 WNHNN, CDR2 SYGVQD (reference sequence). V lost 0 bases, J lost 6 bases, and 5 bases lay in between. The CDR3 extends over 13 amino acids. The CDR3 DNA is TGCGCCAGCAGTGAGTCGGGCGCCGGGGAGCTGTTTTTT. It translates to CASSESGAGELFF.

The DNA for the CDR3 is TGCAGTGCTAGAGAAGGACTAGCGGGGTTCTACGAGCAGTACTTC. The encoded protein is CSAREGLAGFYEQYF. The chain is built from TRBV20-1 and TRBJ2-7; 12 bases agree with TRBD2. The J segment lost 3 bases and the V segment lost 0 bases, leaving 3 bases of the junction unmatched. CDR1 is DFQATT and CDR2 is SNEGSKA in the germline V gene (reference sequence). This CDR3 contains 15 residues.

The J gene is TRBJ1-5, the V gene TRBV19; 8 nucleotides line up with TRBD1. With V trimmed by 3 bases and J by 2 bases, 3 bases remained unmatched. CDR1 is LNHDA and CDR2 is SQIVND in the germline V gene (reference sequence). The CDR3 consists of 15 residues. The CDR3 DNA follows: TGTGCCAGTAGTATTACAGGGGGAGGCAATCAGCCCCAGCATTTT. It codes for CASSITGGGNQPQHF.

V gene TRBV30 combines with J gene TRBJ1-5; no clear D gene. The CDR3 is made up of 15 amino acids. V gave up 2 bases and J gave up 6 bases, with 17 bases separating them. Germline-derived CDR1 and CDR2 are GTSNPN and SVGIG (reference sequence). The CDR3 spells CAWSMGRPELQPQHF. In DNA form, the CDR3 reads TGTGCCTGGAGTATGGGTCGGCCAGAACTTCAGCCCCAGCATTTT.

The rearrangement uses TRBV20-1 and TRBJ1-2; D remains ambiguous. With 6 bases removed from V and 5 bases from J, the gap between germline ends came to 13 bases. CDR3 length: 12 residues. CDR1 and CDR2 from the germline V gene are DFQATT and SNEGSKA (reference sequence). Here the CDR3 reads CSALTDSYGYTF. For the CDR3, the DNA is TGCAGTGCACTTACAGACTCATATGGCTACACCTTC.

The chain couples TRBV20-1 to TRBJ1-4; D unresolved. Per the germline V gene, CDR1 is DFQATT and CDR2 is SNEGSKA (reference sequence). V lost 3 bases, J lost 5 bases, and 7 bases lay in between. This CDR3 is built from 12 residues. The CDR3, as DNA: TGCAGTGCTAGTCACGAAAATGAAAAACTGTTTTTT. Its protein product is CSASHENEKLFF.

This clonotype was seen more than once but under ten times. This chain connects TRBV7-2 to TRBJ1-2, with 8 bases matching TRBD1. V lost 5 bases to trimming and J lost 4 bases; unmatched junction nucleotides: 6. Germline V gene lookup returns CDR1 SGHTA and CDR2 FQGNSA. The CDR3 sequence is 14 residues long. This CDR3 is CASSPDRVIYGYTF. The CDR3 nucleotides are TGTGCCAGCAGCCCGGACAGGGTAATCTATGGCTACACCTTC.

The chain is built from TRBV6-1 and TRBJ2-7; D is unclear. The CDR3 is made up of 14 amino acids. The V gene lost 5 bases and the J gene lost 5 bases, with 16 bases spanning the gap. From germline, CDR1 is MNHNS and CDR2 SASEGT. In DNA form, the CDR3 reads TGTGCCAGCAGTCCTACCGCCGGGCGGAACGAGCAGTACTTC. The encoded protein is CASSPTAGRNEQYF.

This chain joins TRBV10-3 and TRBJ1-1; no clear D. Germline CDR1 and CDR2: ENHRY and SYGVKD. The CDR3 consists of 12 residues. Trimming removed 0 bases at V and 7 bases at J, with 6 bases between. In DNA, the CDR3 is TGTGCCATCAGTGAGTCGTCGGGTGAAGCTTTCTTT. It is translated as CAISESSGEAFF.

The rearrangement joins TRBV12-3 or TRBV12-4 to TRBJ1-2, with D possibly matching TRBD1 (5 bases). The length of the CDR3 is 16 residues. Trimming shortened V by 6 bases and J by 7 bases, and 24 bases separated the two germline ends. In DNA form, the CDR3 reads TGTGCCAGCAGCCCCGGCCCGGGGGAACCGCGGAGTGGCTACACCTTC. This gives the protein CASSPGPGEPRSGYTF.

The J gene is TRBJ1-5, the V gene TRBV28; TRBD1 is a possible D gene (6 bases). The CDR3 contains 16 residues. CDR1 is MDHEN, CDR2 SYDVKM, per germline. The ends were cut back, 3 bases at V and 4 bases at J, with 16 bases in the middle. The CDR3 nucleotides are TGTGCCAGCAGTTTCTATCCCCGGACAGAGAATCAGCCCCAGCATTTT. Protein product: CASSFYPRTENQPQHF.

This clonotype was counted only a few times. The chain's CDR3 is CASGNPGTSGSWYEQYF. The CDR3, as DNA: TGTGCCAGCGGCAACCCCGGGACTAGCGGGAGTTGGTACGAGCAGTACTTC. The rearrangement uses TRBV7-6 and TRBJ2-7; TRBD2 matches 14 bases. CDR1 and CDR2 from the germline V gene are SGHVS and FNYEAQ. The CDR3 covers 17 residues. J lost 4 bases, V lost 8 bases, and 13 bases had no gene match. The full variable domain, rest sourced from reference TRBV7-6 and TRBJ2-7, is GAGVSQSPRYKVTKRGQDVALRCDPISGHVSLYWYRQALGQGPEFLTYFNYEAQQDKSGLPNDRFSAERPEGSISTLTIQRTEQRDSAMYRCASGNPGTSGSWYEQYFGPGTRLTVT.

The chain uses TRBV25-1 and TRBJ2-5, with D possibly being TRBD1 or TRBD2 (7 bases each). Germline CDR1 is MGHDK and CDR2 is SYGVNS. CDR3 length: 15 residues. V lost 2 bases, J lost 2 bases, and 12 bases lay in between. The CDR3 reads CASSESGTEQETQYF. The CDR3 DNA reads TGTGCCAGCAGTGAAAGCGGGACAGAGCAAGAGACCCAGTACTTC.

V and J are TRBV28 and TRBJ2-3; 11 bases line up with TRBD2. The CDR3 has 16 residues. Germline-derived CDR1 and CDR2 are MDHEN and SYDVKM. V was clipped by 4 bases and J by 2 bases; unmatched bases: 5. Here the CDR3 DNA reads TGTGCCAGCAGTTCCATACTAGCGGGGGACACAGATACGCAGTATTTT. Encoded protein: CASSSILAGDTDTQYF.

This chain joins TRBV5-4 and TRBJ2-7; D is possibly TRBD1 (6 bases). This CDR3 spans 17 amino acids. The V and J ends lost 5 bases and 6 bases respectively, with 27 bases between them. The V gene's germline CDR1 is SGHNT and CDR2 YYREEE (reference sequence). CDR3 DNA: TGTGCCAGCAGTTCGGTAAGGAAGGGACGAGCAGGGGCCGAGCAGTACTTC. It specifies CASSSVRKGRAGAEQYF.

The chain carries TRBV12-3 or TRBV12-4 and TRBJ2-5; D may match TRBD1 or TRBD2 (6 bases each). Trimming pared 3 bases from V and 6 bases from J, leaving 11 bases between. The CDR3 runs 13 residues. CDR3 DNA sequence: TGTGCCAGCAGTTTCGGAGGGACAAAGACCCAGTACTTC. Translation gives CASSFGGTKTQYF.

This sequence joins TRBV11-2 and TRBJ2-1; D uncertain. The CDR3 length is 15 residues. The germline V gene encodes CDR1 SGHAT and CDR2 FQNNGV. Trimming stripped 5 bases from V and 6 bases from J, with 17 bases between. CDR3 sequence (DNA): TGTGCCAGCAGCCAATCTGGGTCGTCCGCCAATGAGCAGTTCTTC. This sequence encodes CASSQSGSSANEQFF.

This clonotype appeared a few times. This sequence joins TRBV5-4 and TRBJ2-1; 7 nucleotides agree with TRBD1. Germline loops: CDR1 SGHNT, CDR2 YYREEE (reference sequence). Trimming cost V 2 bases and J 2 bases; bases outside gene matches: 1. CDR3 size: 14 residues. The CDR3 sequence: CASSFGTAYNEQFF. The CDR3 nucleotides are TGTGCCAGCAGCTTCGGGACAGCCTACAATGAGCAGTTCTTC.

V usage is TRBV20-1 and J usage is TRBJ1-4; D call uncertain. The V gene lost 3 bases and the J gene lost 6 bases, with 11 bases spanning the gap. Germline V gives CDR1 DFQATT, CDR2 SNEGSKA (reference sequence). The CDR3 has 13 amino acids. Here the CDR3 DNA reads TGCAGTGCTAGTGGAATGCCCGATGAAAAACTGTTTTTT. It translates to CSASGMPDEKLFF.

V gene TRBV6-1 combines with J gene TRBJ1-2; D uncertain. The CDR3 runs to 13 residues. Deletions cut 1 base from V and 8 bases from J, with 11 bases between. CDR1 MNHNS and CDR2 SASEGT come from the germline V gene. The CDR3 loop is CASSEGSVLGYTF. CDR3 DNA: TGTGCCAGCAGTGAAGGGAGTGTCCTCGGCTACACCTTC.